The entry below gives a single T cell receptor beta chain sequence along with its context. This sample was taken from a study of blood T cell repertoires in COVID-19. Across the whole study: COVID-19 samples from acute and convalescent phases originated in the United States, Italy and Spain.

The CDR3 is 17 amino acids. Germline V gene lookup returns CDR1 MGHRA and CDR2 YSYEKL. V gave up 2 bases and J gave up 5 bases; unmatched junction bases: 10. Participants were aged roughly 18 to 90 years, lived in about 26 US areas, and enrolled virtually. In assigning cohorts, the study relied on participant-reported clinical history. In the authors' methods: Reference gene primer amplification yielded estimated nucleated cell counts. The protocol was immunoSEQ multiplex PCR, while the TCRdb copy is restricted to in-frame clones and leaves out a portion. The D gene and trimming were derived from the DNA, and the V and J assignments and clone size from that table. The data contain roughly 330,000 clones, approximately 89% of them singletons.

V is TRBV4-1 and J is TRBJ2-2; 8 bases fit TRBD1. This sequence was found in a woman aged 25 to 45 who had recovered from COVID-19. Specimen: PBMCs or T cells enriched from blood (not recorded which). The CDR3 protein is CASSQSQGALGTGELFF. The CDR3 bases are TGCGCCAGCAGCCAATCCCAGGGGGCATTGGGGACCGGGGAGCTGTTTTTT.